A selection of T cell receptor beta chains follows, all from one sample in a study of blood T cell repertoires in COVID-19. TCRdb's table, derived via immunoSEQ multiplex PCR, lists solely in-frame clones and lacks some. Of under 350,000 clones in the sample, about 92% were seen once. Sequencing used PBMCs or T cells enriched from blood (not recorded which). The receptor set was obtained from a man in his fifties or sixties who had recovered from COVID-19. Both conserved end residues are part of each CDR3. D genes are given only for firm matches. Clone size is not always given. Where it is, it says once, few, many or a class for expanded clones.

TRBD2 TRBJ2-5 TRBV25-1 - CASSEASGSPKTQYF TGTGCCAGCAGTGAAGCTAGCGGGAGTCCTAAGACCCAGTACTTC
TRBD1 TRBJ1-3 TRBV4-3 - CASSEGAGSGNTIYF TGCGCCAGCAGCGAGGGGGCAGGGTCTGGAAACACCATATATTTT
TRBD1 TRBJ1-5 TRBV4-1 - CASSLGQGRNQPQHF TGCGCCAGCAGCCTGGGACAGGGGCGAAATCAGCCCCAGCATTTT
TRBD1 TRBJ2-3 TRBV5-1 - CASEQTGGTDTQYF TGCGCCAGCGAACAAACAGGGGGCACAGATACGCAGTATTTT
- TRBJ2-2 TRBV7-9 - CASSLIKAGNWTGELFF TGTGCCAGCAGCTTAATCAAGGCAGGGAATTGGACCGGGGAGCTGTTTTTT
- TRBJ1-4 TRBV9 - CASSGTVNEKLFF TGTGCCAGCAGCGGGACTGTAAATGAAAAACTGTTTTTT
TRBD1 TRBJ1-2 TRBV7-8 few CASSSGIGQGSGYTF TGTGCCAGCAGCTCGGGGATAGGACAGGGGTCTGGCTACACCTTC
TRBD2 TRBJ2-1 TRBV7-2 - CASSLQAGFDEQFF TGTGCCAGCAGCTTGCAAGCGGGGTTCGATGAGCAGTTCTTC
- TRBJ1-6 TRBV28 - CASSLRQLEYNSPLHF TGTGCCAGCAGTTTACGACAGCTCGAATATAATTCACCCCTCCACTTT
- TRBJ2-7 TRBV18 - CASSPGRTGYEQYF TGTGCCAGCTCACCAGGCCGCACGGGCTACGAGCAGTACTTC
- TRBJ1-6 TRBV25-1 - CASSEYLANSPLHF TGTGCCAGCAGTGAATATTTGGCCAATTCACCCCTCCACTTT
TRBD2 TRBJ2-1 TRBV7-6 once CASSLGLAGAEQFF TGTGCCAGCAGTTTGGGGCTAGCGGGAGCTGAGCAGTTCTTC
- TRBJ1-6 TRBV28 - CASSSSQGTFHSPLHF TGTGCCAGCAGTTCATCGCAGGGAACTTTTCATTCACCCCTCCACTTT
- TRBJ1-4 TRBV14 - CASSAGQPNEKLFF TGTGCCAGCAGCGCAGGACAACCCAATGAAAAACTGTTTTTT
TRBD2 TRBJ2-1 TRBV2 - CASSQRVLAGPNEQFF TGTGCCAGCAGCCAAAGGGTACTAGCGGGACCAAATGAGCAGTTCTTC
- TRBJ2-1 TRBV7-2 - CASSLAVLPGYNEQFF TGTGCCAGCAGCTTAGCGGTTCTCCCCGGCTACAATGAGCAGTTCTTC
TRBD1 TRBJ1-5 TRBV30 - CAWSDGTGRNQPQHF TGTGCCTGGAGTGATGGGACAGGGAGAAATCAGCCCCAGCATTTT
TRBD2 TRBJ2-4 TRBV30 - CAWSYAGGGKNIQYF TGTGCCTGGAGTTACGCGGGAGGGGGCAAAAACATTCAGTACTTC
TRBD2 TRBJ2-5 TRBV7-9 - CASSTSGSYSQETQYF TGTGCCAGCAGCACTAGCGGGAGTTATTCCCAAGAGACCCAGTACTTC
- TRBJ2-7 TRBV9 - CASSVGLQGLDEQYF TGTGCCAGCAGCGTAGGCCTACAGGGTTTGGACGAGCAGTACTTC
- TRBJ2-2 TRBV5-1 - CASSLIAAGELFF TGCGCCAGCAGCTTAATCGCAGCCGGGGAGCTGTTTTTT
- TRBJ2-1 TRBV3-1/TRBV3-2 - CASSRLNEQFF TGTGCCAGCAGCCGTCTCAATGAGCAGTTCTTC
TRBD1 TRBJ1-5 TRBV27 - CASRADRVQPQHF TGTGCCAGCAGGGCGGACAGGGTTCAGCCCCAGCATTTT
- TRBJ1-4 TRBV2 - CASSAAVGIGEKLFF TGTGCCAGCAGCGCAGCGGTGGGGATAGGTGAAAAACTGTTTTTT
- TRBJ1-2 TRBV6-5 - CASSSGTTFQKYTF TGTGCCAGCAGTTCGGGAACAACTTTCCAGAAGTACACCTTC
- TRBJ1-1 TRBV20-1 - CSARDQGSAFF TGCAGTGCTAGAGATCAGGGGTCGGCTTTCTTT
- TRBJ1-2 TRBV6-5 once CASSYLFRHGYTF TGTGCCAGCAGTTACCTATTCCGTCATGGCTACACCTTC
- TRBJ1-4 TRBV4-2 once CASSQGTSATNEKLFF TGTGCCAGCAGCCAAGGGACATCAGCAACTAATGAAAAACTGTTTTTT
- TRBJ2-7 TRBV5-1 - CASSLEASVAYEQYF TGCGCCAGCAGCTTGGAGGCTAGCGTAGCCTACGAGCAGTACTTC
- TRBJ2-2 TRBV5-1 - CASSSPTRGGTGELFF TGCGCCAGCAGCTCCCCCACCCGGGGAGGCACCGGGGAGCTGTTTTTT
- TRBJ1-2 TRBV6-5 - CASSFQGNYGYTF TGTGCCAGCAGTTTCCAGGGGAACTATGGCTACACCTTC
- TRBJ1-1 TRBV6-4 - CASSPTEANTEAFF TGTGCCAGCAGTCCGACAGAAGCGAACACTGAAGCTTTCTTT
TRBD2 TRBJ2-1 TRBV4-1 once CASSQSRRELDNEQFF TGCGCCAGCAGCCAGTCGCGGCGGGAGCTGGACAATGAGCAGTTCTTC
- TRBJ2-1 TRBV4-1 - CASSQDARVRFF TGCGCCAGCAGCCAAGATGCCAGGGTGCGGTTCTTC
TRBD2 TRBJ2-3 TRBV5-1 - CASSNLAGGTDTQYF TGCGCCAGCAGCAACCTAGCGGGAGGCACAGATACGCAGTATTTT
TRBD1 TRBJ1-6 TRBV6-5 - CASSSPRTGSNSPLHF TGTGCCAGCAGTTCCCCCCGGACAGGGAGCAATTCACCCCTCCACTTT
- TRBJ1-2 TRBV6-1 - CASSEARPGIYGYTF TGTGCCAGCAGTGAAGCGCGTCCAGGGATCTATGGCTACACCTTC
- TRBJ1-2 TRBV19 - CASSTRQPLYGYTF TGTGCCAGTAGTACACGACAGCCACTCTATGGCTACACCTTC
TRBD1 TRBJ2-3 TRBV7-2 - CASSWDRSTDTQYF TGTGCCAGCAGCTGGGACAGGAGCACAGATACGCAGTATTTT
TRBD2 TRBJ2-7 TRBV7-8 - CASSFLSGGPTYEQYF TGTGCCAGCAGCTTTTTAAGCGGGGGGCCCACCTACGAGCAGTACTTC
TRBD1 TRBJ2-7 TRBV28 - CASTRTGKGYEQYF TGTGCCAGCACACGGACAGGGAAAGGGTACGAGCAGTACTTC
TRBD1 TRBJ2-7 TRBV15 once CATSRTGDGYEQYF TGTGCCACCAGCAGAACAGGGGATGGATACGAGCAGTACTTC
- TRBJ1-2 TRBV5-1 - CASSTRGDPGYTF TGCGCCAGCAGTACCCGTGGAGATCCAGGCTACACCTTC
- TRBJ1-2 TRBV20-1 - CSARRGYGYTF TGCAGTGCCCGCCGCGGATATGGCTACACCTTC